These 20 T cell receptor beta chains were sequenced from one sample in a study of vaccination effects on CD4 cells after COVID-19. Antigens for these TCRs are unknown. Before sequencing took place, the ViraFEST assay used viral peptide pools to expand antigen-specific CD4+ T cells. It was after approximately 11 days of culture that CD4+ T cells were isolated. The study found no prior SARS-CoV-2 infection in the vaccine recipients, who tested negative for nucleocapsid antibodies. The assay was immunoSEQ multiplex PCR, and TCRdb's table has in-frame clones only and misses some. The data contain 74,000 or so clones, 80% of them singletons. The sample was CD4+ T cells from PBMCs cultured with SARS-CoV-2 spike peptides, taken before COVID-19 vaccination. The receptor set was obtained from a human donor who received a COVID-19 vaccine.

The chain combines TRBV5-1 with TRBJ2-5; no firm D call. CDR3 length: 13 amino acids. CDR1 is SGHRS and CDR2 is YFSETQ in the germline V gene. V was pared by 4 bases and J by 3 bases, with 10 bases between. The CDR3 DNA reads TGCGCCAGCAGCAGCGACAACGAAGAGACCCAGTACTTC. Translated: CASSSDNEETQYF.

This chain uses TRBV7-2 with TRBJ2-5, with 15 bases lining up with TRBD2. The CDR3 has 17 residues. V gave up 5 bases and J gave up 4 bases; unmatched junction bases: 8. Germline lookup yields CDR1 SGHTA and CDR2 FQGNSA. CDR3 region: CASSPGLAGGMGETQYF. CDR3 coding DNA: TGTGCCAGCAGCCCCGGACTAGCGGGGGGGATGGGAGAGACCCAGTACTTC.

The J gene is TRBJ2-7, the V gene TRBV3-1 (or the pseudogene TRBV3-2); D possibly corresponds to TRBD1 (6 bases). Per germline, CDR1 LGHDT and CDR2 YNNKEL (reference sequence). The V and J ends lost 4 bases and 7 bases respectively, with 11 bases between them. The CDR3 loop spans 12 amino acids. The CDR3 protein is CASSRLQGEQYV. CDR3 in DNA: TGTGCCAGCAGCCGCTTACAGGGTGAGCAGTACGTC.

This sequence joins TRBV4-1 and TRBJ2-5, with D uncertain. V was shortened by 3 bases and J by 4 bases, with 9 bases between the two germline ends. Germline CDR1 is MGHRA and CDR2 is YSYEKL. The CDR3 extends over 13 amino acids. The CDR3 DNA sequence: TGCGCCAGCAGCCATGTCTTACCAGAGACCCAGTACTTC. Encoded protein: CASSHVLPETQYF.

The chain employs TRBV5-6 and TRBJ2-1; weak D call: TRBD2 (6 bases). V lost 3 bases and J 0 bases, leaving 10 bases between the germline ends. This CDR3 contains 15 residues. The germline gives CDR1 SGHDT, CDR2 YYEEEE. CDR3 nucleotide sequence: TGTGCCAGCAGCTCCCGGGGGTACTCCTACAATGAGCAGTTCTTC. It yields the protein CASSSRGYSYNEQFF.

The gene calls are TRBV5-1 and TRBJ1-2; D is uncertain. Germline V lookup: CDR1 SGHRS, CDR2 YFSETQ. CDR3 length: 13 residues. Trimming took off 0 bases at V and 1 base at J, with 4 bases between the two ends. This CDR3 reads CASSLDINYGYTF. The CDR3 nucleotides are TGCGCCAGCAGCTTGGATATTAACTATGGCTACACCTTC.

The genes are TRBV24-1 and TRBJ1-1, with a weak D call TRBD1 (6 bases). Germline-derived CDR1 and CDR2 are KGHDR and SFDVKD. The CDR3 runs 14 residues. V lost 4 bases and J lost 4, with 12 bases in between. The CDR3 DNA follows: TGTGCCACCAGTGACAACTCAGGGGTCACTGAAGCTTTCTTT. It encodes CATSDNSGVTEAFF.

The CDR3 region has the DNA TGTGCCAGCAGTGTAGGGTTGGACACTGAAGCTTTCTTT. Its protein is CASSVGLDTEAFF. The chain recombines TRBV2 with TRBJ1-1; D is uncertain. The CDR3 runs 13 residues. CDR1 and CDR2 (germline): SNHLY, FYNNEI. Trimming cost V 4 bases and J 3 bases, with 9 bases left between them.

The chain couples TRBV6-5 to TRBJ1-4; D might be TRBD1 (5 bases). The CDR3 is 13 amino acids. The V end was cut by 0 bases, the J end by 8 bases, with 7 bases between. The germline V gene encodes CDR1 MNHEY and CDR2 SVGAGI. In DNA form, the CDR3 reads TGTGCCAGCAGTTACTCGGGGGAGGAAAAACTGTTTTTT. Encoded protein: CASSYSGEEKLFF.

The chain combines TRBV23-1 with TRBJ2-4; D call uncertain. Being an ORF, TRBV23-1 has a function that is uncertain. V was trimmed by 3 bases and J by 3 bases, leaving 6 bases between them. The CDR3 loop spans 13 amino acids. This chain's CDR3 is CASSHLGKNIQYF. The CDR3 DNA sequence: TGCGCCAGCAGTCACTTGGGCAAAAACATTCAGTACTTC.

The gene calls are TRBV18 and TRBJ1-5; no definite D call. Germline CDR1 KGHSH, CDR2 LQKENI. V was shortened by 0 bases and J by 1 base, with 7 bases between the two germline ends. The CDR3 totals 15 residues. The CDR3 sequence is CASSPPSGSNQPQHF. The CDR3, as DNA: TGTGCCAGCTCACCACCGTCGGGCAGCAATCAGCCCCAGCATTTT.

This sequence joins TRBV29-1 and TRBJ1-1; no firm D call. This CDR3 is built from 13 residues. V was pared by 7 bases and J by 3 bases, with 15 bases between. Germline lookup yields CDR1 SQVTM and CDR2 ANQGSEA. DNA of the CDR3: TGCAGCGCCGGAGTGGGGTCTTACACTGAAGCTTTCTTT. Amino acids: CSAGVGSYTEAFF.

This rearrangement joins TRBV6-5 to TRBJ1-2, with D unclear. The CDR3 covers 13 residues. The germline V gene has CDR1 MNHEY and CDR2 SVGAGI. Trimming shortened V by 6 bases and J by 8 bases, and 16 bases separated the two germline ends. CDR3 region: CASSLRASLGYTF. Written as DNA, the CDR3 is TGTGCCAGCAGCCTCCGGGCCAGCCTCGGCTACACCTTC.

V is TRBV7-9 and J is TRBJ1-1, with unresolved D. The CDR3 covers 13 residues. The V gene's germline CDR1 is SEHNR and CDR2 FQNEAQ (reference sequence). V lost 0 bases and J lost 3, with 5 bases in between. CDR3 DNA sequence: TGTGCCAGCAGCTTAGCGGTCTACACTGAAGCTTTCTTT. Encoded protein: CASSLAVYTEAFF.

This clone has a single count. The chain couples TRBV19 to TRBJ2-3, with D unresolved. Deletions cut 5 bases from V and 2 bases from J, with 17 bases between. This CDR3 is 16 amino acids long. CDR1 is LNHDA, CDR2 SQIVND, per germline (reference sequence). The CDR3 DNA is TGTGCCAGTAGTGATCCCGGGTCCCTATTCACAGATACGCAGTATTTT. Translated: CASSDPGSLFTDTQYF.

V gene TRBV5-8 combines with J gene TRBJ2-3, with 7 bases identical to TRBD1. Trimming at V came to 7 bases and at J to 1 base, leaving 12 bases not matched to a gene. CDR1 and CDR2 from the germline V gene are SGHTS and YDEGEE. CDR3 length: 16 amino acids. CDR3: CASPARPGQRTDTQYF. The CDR3 coding sequence is TGTGCCAGCCCTGCCAGACCGGGACAGCGCACAGATACGCAGTATTTT. Full variable domain (missing parts from reference TRBV5-8 and TRBJ2-3): EAGVTQSPTHLIKTRGQQATLRCSPISGHTSVYWYQQALGLGLQFLLWYDEGEERNRGNFPPRFSGRQFPNYSSELNVNALELEDSALYLCASPARPGQRTDTQYFGPGTRLTVL.

This chain links TRBV7-2 with TRBJ2-1; no clear D gene. The CDR3 extends over 13 amino acids. Trimming removed 5 bases at V and 7 bases at J, with 12 bases between. The germline V gene has CDR1 SGHTA and CDR2 FQGNSA. The CDR3 nucleotides are TGTGCCAGCAGCGCACGCCTTAGGAATGAGCAGTTCTTC. Residues: CASSARLRNEQFF.

The rearrangement joins TRBV7-9 to TRBJ2-5; no clear D gene. The CDR3 is made up of 15 amino acids. V lost 6 bases to trimming and J lost 0 bases, with 14 bases between them. Germline V gene sequence: CDR1 SEHNR, CDR2 FQNEAQ (reference sequence). CDR3 sequence (DNA): TGTGCCAGCAGTCCGACACGGACGTACCAAGAGACCCAGTACTTC. Translation gives CASSPTRTYQETQYF.

The chain couples TRBV5-1 to TRBJ2-1, with 12 bases aligning to TRBD2. There are 15 residues in the CDR3. V lost 5 bases to trimming and J lost 2 bases; unmatched junction nucleotides: 2. Germline V gene data show CDR1 as SGHRS and CDR2 as YFSETQ. The CDR3 DNA reads TGCGCCAGCAGTCGGACTAGCGGGGCCTACAATGAGCAGTTCTTC. Its protein is CASSRTSGAYNEQFF. Full variable domain (missing parts from reference TRBV5-1 and TRBJ2-1): KAGVTQTPRYLIKTRGQQVTLSCSPISGHRSVSWYQQTPGQGLQFLFEYFSETQRNKGNFPGRFSGRQFSNSRSEMNVSTLELGDSALYLCASSRTSGAYNEQFFGPGTRLTVL.

V usage is TRBV28 and J usage is TRBJ1-5; 9 nucleotides align to TRBD1. The CDR3 loop spans 15 amino acids. The germline V gene encodes CDR1 MDHEN and CDR2 SYDVKM. The V and J ends lost 8 bases and 2 bases, in that order; junction bases with no gene match: 7. The CDR3 DNA is TGTGCCAGCGCGACAGGGGGAGGGGGCAATCAGCCCCAGCATTTT. Amino acids: CASATGGGGNQPQHF.